This TCR beta chain originates from a study of cytomegalovirus exposure and HLA in healthy donors. Study-level points and caveats: Later analysis identified about 15,000 TCR beta sequences associated with HLA alleles, using a false discovery rate threshold of 0.05.

Of note for this clone: Its antigen is unidentified.

Primers included in the PCR were 60 Vbeta and 13 Jbeta primers. Data came from immunoSEQ multiplex PCR; TCRdb stores just in-frame clones and leaves some out. The data hold some 250,000 clones, with about 80% observed a single time. This CDR3 contains 16 residues. V lost 4 bases, J lost 1 base, and 16 bases lay in between. The germline CDR1 and CDR2 sequences are SGHVS and FQNEAQ. Sequencing used PBMCs. The origin of this receptor is a woman between 40 and 50 years old in good health and CMV-seropositive. This chain connects TRBV7-8 to TRBJ1-1, with D perhaps matching TRBD1 (6 bases). This chain's CDR3 is CASSSRTVGANTEAFF. DNA for the CDR3: TGTGCCAGCAGCTCCCGGACAGTTGGCGCGAACACTGAAGCTTTCTTT. The variable domain in full, completed from reference TRBV7-8 and TRBJ1-1, reads GAGVSQSPRYKVAKRGQDVALRCDPISGHVSLFWYQQALGQGPEFLTYFQNEAQLDKSGLPSDRFFAERPEGSVSTLKIQRTQQEDSAVYLCASSSRTVGANTEAFFGQGTRLTVV.